The present T cell receptor beta chain was sequenced within a study of blood T cell repertoires in COVID-19. The protocol was immunoSEQ multiplex PCR, while the TCRdb copy is restricted to in-frame clones and leaves out a portion. Of roughly 110,000 clones detected, roughly 88% appear once; the ten largest clones hold around 6.5%. Sequencing input: peripheral blood. The TCR was taken from a man between 50 and 59 years old with active or convalescent COVID-19.

CDR3 DNA: TGTGCCAGCAGCAACCCCGGAGGGTCTTACGAGCAGTACTTC. Translating gives CASSNPGGSYEQYF. The chain uses TRBV7-2 and TRBJ2-7; a weak D match, TRBD2 (6 bases). This CDR3 is 14 amino acids long. Per germline, CDR1 SGHTA and CDR2 FQGNSA. V was clipped by 5 bases and J by 4 bases, with 15 bases between them.